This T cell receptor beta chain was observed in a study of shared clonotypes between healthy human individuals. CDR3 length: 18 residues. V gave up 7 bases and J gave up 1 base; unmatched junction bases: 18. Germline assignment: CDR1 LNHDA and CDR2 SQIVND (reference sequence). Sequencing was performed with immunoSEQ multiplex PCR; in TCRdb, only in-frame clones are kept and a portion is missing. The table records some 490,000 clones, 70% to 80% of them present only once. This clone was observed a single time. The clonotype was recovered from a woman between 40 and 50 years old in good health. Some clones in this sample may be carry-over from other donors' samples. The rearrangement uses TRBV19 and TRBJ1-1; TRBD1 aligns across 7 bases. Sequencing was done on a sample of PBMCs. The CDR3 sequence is CASTMAGGKGQKNTEAFF. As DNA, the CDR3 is TGTGCCAGTACCATGGCGGGGGGTAAGGGACAGAAGAACACTGAAGCTTTCTTT. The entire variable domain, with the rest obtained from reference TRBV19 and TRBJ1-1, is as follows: DGGITQSPKYLFRKEGQNVTLSCEQNLNHDAMYWYRQDPGQGLRLIYYSQIVNDFQKGDIAEGYSVSREKKESFPLTVTSAQKNPTAFYLCASTMAGGKGQKNTEAFFGQGTRLTVV.